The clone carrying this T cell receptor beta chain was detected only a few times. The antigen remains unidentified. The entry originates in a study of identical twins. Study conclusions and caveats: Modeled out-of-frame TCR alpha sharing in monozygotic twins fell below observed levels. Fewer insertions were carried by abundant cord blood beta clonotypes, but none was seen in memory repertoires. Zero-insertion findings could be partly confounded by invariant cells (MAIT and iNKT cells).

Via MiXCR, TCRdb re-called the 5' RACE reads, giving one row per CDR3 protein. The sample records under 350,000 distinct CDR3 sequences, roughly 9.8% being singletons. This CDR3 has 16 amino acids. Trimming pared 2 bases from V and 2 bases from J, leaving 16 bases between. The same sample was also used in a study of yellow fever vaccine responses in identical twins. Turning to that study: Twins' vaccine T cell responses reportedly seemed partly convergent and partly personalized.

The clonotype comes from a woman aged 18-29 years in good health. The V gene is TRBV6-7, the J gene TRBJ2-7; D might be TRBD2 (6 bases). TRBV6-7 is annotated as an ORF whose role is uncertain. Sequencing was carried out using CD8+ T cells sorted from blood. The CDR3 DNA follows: TGTGCCAGCAGTTACCCCGAATTGGAGGGGCCCTACGAGCAGTACTTC. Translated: CASSYPELEGPYEQYF.